This TCR beta chain stems from a study of T cells in Graves' hyperthyroidism and ophthalmopathy. Whole-study context: Staff took peripheral blood when the initial diagnosis was made, before any treatment began. Study-level results: Ophthalmopathy was model-predicted a median around 6.7 months pre-onset.

The table lists this clonotype with many counts. Its specificity is not known. It was considered stable Graves' hyperthyroidism when ophthalmopathy did not progress within 18 months. The study enrolled patients aged 18 to 65 with newly diagnosed hyperthyroidism of under 2 months' duration. Amplification of TCR beta CDR3 regions used RNA as the template. HTBI primers drove first-round RT-PCR of the TCR CDR3. One entry per CDR3 protein results from TCRdb running MiXCR on the multiplex PCR reads. The table lists about 560,000 distinct CDR3 sequences, around 15% of them singletons. The clonotype was recovered from a woman in her late teens or twenties with Graves' hyperthyroidism. Sequencing input: blood.

CDR3 sequence reads: CASSPRTSGVSYEQYF. For the CDR3, the DNA is TGTGCCAGCAGTCCTCGGACTAGCGGGGTCTCCTACGAGCAGTACTTC. V and J are TRBV27 and TRBJ2-7, with TRBD2 matching 12 bases. The J segment lost 0 bases and the V segment lost 5 bases, leaving 5 bases of the junction unmatched. The CDR3 extends over 16 amino acids. From germline, CDR1 is MNHEY and CDR2 SMNVEV (reference sequence).